This T cell receptor (beta chain) appears in the sequencing data of a study of blood T cell repertoires in COVID-19. Study details: PBMCs, B-cell-depleted T cells, or T cells were the source of the cDNA or gDNA that made up the material.

This table comes from immunoSEQ multiplex PCR, and its TCRdb copy is limited to in-frame clones, with some not included. The table has about 170,000 clones, more than 65% seen once; the top ten hold 2.6%. The germline CDR1 and CDR2 sequences are SGHRS and YFSETQ. V dropped 3 bases and J dropped 0; count of bases not matched to a gene: 4. CDR3 length: 16 residues. J is TRBJ1-4 and V is TRBV5-1; 8 positions match TRBD1. This clonotype originated in a human donor with acute or convalescent COVID-19. The donor label of this sample is uncertain. The sample was peripheral blood. DNA of the CDR3: TGCGCCAGCAGCTCCCAGGGGGCGGCAACTAATGAAAAACTGTTTTTT. Translation: CASSSQGAATNEKLFF.